The 18 T cell receptor beta chains presented below share a single source sample, sequenced in a study of T-cell reconstitution after alpha-beta-depleted transplantation in children. Unique molecular identifiers were used to barcode this TCRbeta library. TCRdb processed the PCR reads anew with MiXCR; each CDR3 protein has one entry. The sample shows hundreds of thousands of distinct CDR3 sequences, 30% to 35% of them seen only once. Material: PBMCs from the stem cell graft donor, obtained from the stem cell graft. These receptors came from a human donor who donated a stem cell graft to a child with aplastic anemia.

The genes are TRBV7-2 and TRBJ2-1, with 11 bases matching TRBD1. This CDR3 is built from 18 residues. V dropped 0 bases and J dropped 0; count of bases not matched to a gene: 4. CDR1 is SGHTA, CDR2 FQGNSA, per germline. CDR3 sequence reads: CASSLAGTGGISYNEQFF. The CDR3 nucleotides are TGTGCCAGCAGCTTAGCGGGGACAGGGGGGATCTCCTACAATGAGCAGTTCTTC.

There are a few counts of this clonotype. This chain links TRBV29-1 with TRBJ2-3, with TRBD2 identical over 10 bases. V dropped 8 bases and J dropped 2; count of bases not matched to a gene: 10. CDR1 is SQVTM and CDR2 is ANQGSEA in the germline V gene. The CDR3 totals 15 residues. The CDR3 sequence: CSLYSGTSDTDTQYF. In nucleotides, the CDR3 is TGCAGCCTATACTCCGGGACTAGCGACACAGATACGCAGTATTTT.

The chain employs TRBV12-3 or TRBV12-4 and TRBJ1-5; a possible D gene is TRBD1 (5 bases). The germline V and J ends were trimmed by 2 bases and 9 bases, with 14 bases remaining between them. The length of the CDR3 is 14 residues. The CDR3 nucleotides read TGTGCCAGCAGTTTAAGCAGGGCCCTTCGGCCCCAGCATTTT. It encodes CASSLSRALRPQHF.

The chain uses TRBV7-2 and TRBJ1-2; 8 positions match TRBD1. The germline V gene encodes CDR1 SGHTA and CDR2 FQGNSA. CDR3 length equals 15 residues. V was pared by 1 base and J by 8 bases, with 9 bases of the junction left unmatched. The CDR3 is CASSLVAGGALGYTF. As DNA, the CDR3 is TGTGCCAGCAGCTTAGTCGCAGGGGGCGCGTTAGGCTACACCTTC.

This clonotype was seen only a few times. The genes are TRBV28 and TRBJ2-7; 9 bases are shared with TRBD2. Germline V gene sequence: CDR1 MDHEN, CDR2 SYDVKM. The CDR3 has 12 residues. J was trimmed by 9 bases and V by 6 bases; bases with no gene match: 6. CDR3 sequence: CASSPLAGVQYV. In DNA form, the CDR3 reads TGTGCCAGCAGCCCGTTAGCGGGGGTGCAGTACGTC.

The rearrangement links TRBV4-1 to TRBJ2-5; D gene unclear. This CDR3 has 14 residues. The V end lost 1 base, the J end lost 0 bases, and 6 bases lay between the germline ends. Germline values: CDR1 MGHRA, CDR2 YSYEKL. The CDR3 here is CASSQATDQETQYF. The CDR3 nucleotides are TGCGCCAGCAGCCAAGCGACGGACCAAGAGACCCAGTACTTC.

The V gene is TRBV6-1, the J gene TRBJ2-1; D might be TRBD1 or TRBD2, each matching 5 bases. Trimming pared 8 bases from V and 2 bases from J, leaving 16 bases between. Germline V gene lookup returns CDR1 MNHNS and CDR2 SASEGT. This CDR3 is built from 15 residues. This CDR3 is CASGLRDPAYNEQFF. The CDR3 DNA follows: TGTGCCAGCGGACTCCGGGACCCCGCCTACAATGAGCAGTTCTTC.

This rearrangement joins TRBV20-1 to TRBJ1-2; 10 bases match TRBD1. In germline, CDR1 is DFQATT, CDR2 SNEGSKA (reference sequence). This CDR3 spans 15 amino acids. Trimming removed 6 bases from V and 1 base from J; junction bases left unmatched: 8. In DNA form, the CDR3 reads TGCAGTGCGAAGACAGGGGGCGCGTATAACTATGGCTACACCTTC. Its protein product is CSAKTGGAYNYGYTF.

This clonotype was counted once. This rearrangement joins TRBV24-1 to TRBJ2-5; TRBD1 aligns across 7 bases. The germline gives CDR1 KGHDR, CDR2 SFDVKD. V gave up 2 bases and J gave up 4 bases; unmatched junction bases: 6. The CDR3 sequence is 15 residues long. The CDR3 DNA sequence: TGTGCCACCAGTGATTCTTTGACAGGGAGAGAGACCCAGTACTTC. It specifies CATSDSLTGRETQYF.

This clonotype has a handful of counts. The V gene is TRBV20-1, the J gene TRBJ2-1; the match to TRBD2 covers 10 bases. The CDR3 contains 14 residues. Germline V CDR1 and CDR2: DFQATT, SNEGSKA (reference sequence). V was pared by 4 bases and J by 5 bases, with 5 bases of the junction left unmatched. The chain's CDR3 is CSAKTGTSDNEQFF. CDR3 nucleotides: TGCAGTGCTAAGACCGGGACTAGCGACAATGAGCAGTTCTTC.

This clonotype has more than one count but fewer than ten. The rearrangement joins TRBV18 to TRBJ1-2, with a weak D call TRBD1 (5 bases). The CDR3 sequence is 14 residues long. The V end lost 0 bases, the J end lost 8 bases, and 13 bases lay between the germline ends. Germline loops: CDR1 KGHSH, CDR2 LQKENI. CDR3 loop: CASSPPGVHGGYTF. In DNA, the CDR3 is TGTGCCAGCTCACCACCAGGGGTCCATGGAGGCTACACCTTC.

The rearrangement links TRBV5-5 to TRBJ1-1; D call uncertain. CDR1 and CDR2 (germline): SGHKS, YYEKEE (reference sequence). There are 15 residues in the CDR3. The ends were cut back, 3 bases at V and 0 bases at J, with 12 bases in the middle. CDR3 protein: CASSSHQSMNTEAFF. In DNA, the CDR3 is TGTGCCAGCAGCTCCCATCAGAGCATGAACACTGAAGCTTTCTTT. Combining the CDR3 with reference TRBV5-5 and TRBJ1-1 gives the whole variable domain DAGVTQSPTHLIKTRGQQVTLRCSPISGHKSVSWYQQVLGQGPQFIFQYYEKEERGRGNFPDRFSARQFPNYSSELNVNALLLGDSALYLCASSSHQSMNTEAFFGQGTRLTVV.

The chain has TRBV20-1 and TRBJ2-1; perhaps TRBD2 as D (5 bases). Germline V gives CDR1 DFQATT, CDR2 SNEGSKA (reference sequence). This CDR3 is built from 16 residues. Trimming removed 0 bases at V and 0 bases at J, with 12 bases between. In nucleotides, the CDR3 is TGCAGTGCTAGAGATGGAAGCGGAAGCTCCTACAATGAGCAGTTCTTC. It translates to CSARDGSGSSYNEQFF.

This clonotype was detected only a few times. This rearrangement joins TRBV30 to TRBJ2-7, with a tentative D call TRBD2 (6 bases). Germline values: CDR1 GTSNPN, CDR2 SVGIG (reference sequence). V was shortened by 0 bases and J by 2 bases, with 11 bases between the two germline ends. This CDR3 comprises 14 residues. Here the CDR3 DNA reads TGTGCCTGGAGTGTACCGGGGGAGGCCTACGAGCAGTACTTC. Translated: CAWSVPGEAYEQYF.

The sample holds a few counts of this clonotype. V is TRBV18 and J is TRBJ2-1; tentative D call: TRBD2 (6 bases). The germline V gene has CDR1 KGHSH and CDR2 LQKENI. The V end lost 0 bases, the J end lost 0 bases, and 9 bases lay between the germline ends. CDR3 length: 16 amino acids. The chain's CDR3 is CASSPPSSASYNEQFF. CDR3 DNA sequence: TGTGCCAGCTCACCACCGTCTAGCGCCTCCTACAATGAGCAGTTCTTC.

Ten or more counts support this clonotype. The rearrangement links TRBV12-3 or TRBV12-4 to TRBJ2-1, with 7 bases matching TRBD2. CDR3 size: 11 residues. Trimming removed 8 bases from V and 6 bases from J; junction bases left unmatched: 1. The CDR3 loop reads CASGLGNEQFF. CDR3 DNA: TGTGCCAGCGGACTAGGCAATGAGCAGTTCTTC.

This sequence joins TRBV6-2 or TRBV6-3 and TRBJ2-7; 7 bases map to TRBD1. The CDR3 covers 14 residues. V lost 5 bases, J lost 4 bases, and 8 bases stayed unmatched. The germline V gene encodes CDR1 MNHEY and CDR2 SVGEGT. CDR3 amino acids: CASSPVTGSYEQYV. The CDR3 DNA reads as TGTGCCAGCAGTCCGGTGACAGGGTCATACGAGCAGTACGTC.

The V call is TRBV9, the J call TRBJ2-3; TRBD1 aligns across 8 bases. Trimming removed 4 bases from V and 4 bases from J; junction bases left unmatched: 8. CDR3 size: 15 residues. The germline CDR1 and CDR2 sequences are SGDLS and YYNGEE. This CDR3 reads CASSPRQGSPDTQYF. For the CDR3, the DNA is TGTGCCAGCAGCCCCCGACAGGGGTCCCCAGATACGCAGTATTTT.